This is a list of T cell receptor beta chains from one sample in a study of T cell repertoires in cytomegalovirus infection. TCRdb recomputed calls from the reads with MiXCR, one row per CDR3 protein. The sample comprises approximately 110,000 distinct CDR3 sequences, roughly 32% of which are singletons, and 58% rests with the top ten. No antigen has been identified for these receptors. The starting material was CD8+ T cells from cultured PBMCs, obtained from culture after CMV antigen stimulation. The receptors derive from a human donor in good health (CMV status not recorded). Some clones in this sample may be carry-over from other donors' samples. CDR3s include the opening cysteine and the closing phenylalanine or tryptophan. Fields, in order: clone size, V gene, D gene, J gene, CDR3 protein, CDR3 DNA. D genes are given only for firm matches. Clone sizes are given selectively: once, few, many, or a class where the clone is expanded.

.,TRBV7-6,.,TRBJ1-1,CTSSTTRENTEAFF,TGTACCAGCAGCACAACCAGGGAGAACACTGAAGCTTTCTTT
few,TRBV12-3/TRBV12-4,.,TRBJ1-2,CASRRGVSYGYTF,TGTGCCAGCAGACGAGGGGTTAGCTATGGCTACACCTTC
few,TRBV12-3/TRBV12-4,.,TRBJ1-2,CASSPHHYTGYTF,TGTGCCAGCAGTCCTCACCACTACACGGGCTACACCTTC
few,TRBV6-5,.,TRBJ2-2,CASSYEDSLTGELFF,TGTGCCAGCAGTTACGAGGACAGCCTCACCGGGGAGCTGTTTTTT
.,TRBV4-1,.,TRBJ2-2,CASSLAGTGELFF,TGCGCCAGCAGCCTAGCAGGTACCGGGGAGCTGTTTTTT
.,TRBV7-6,TRBD1,TRBJ1-1,CASSPRTGGMNTEAFF,TGTGCCAGCAGCCCTAGGACAGGGGGGATGAACACTGAAGCTTTCTTT
few,TRBV20-1,.,TRBJ1-5,CSARGGSGNQPQHF,TGCAGTGCTAGGGGGGGGAGCGGCAATCAGCCCCAGCATTTT
few,TRBV7-2,TRBD2,TRBJ2-7,CASSSTSGAGYEQYF,TGTGCCAGCAGCTCAACTAGCGGCGCTGGCTACGAGCAGTACTTC
many,TRBV7-2,.,TRBJ2-2,CASSLGVGELFF,TGTGCCAGCAGCTTAGGGGTTGGGGAGCTGTTTTTT
.,TRBV9,TRBD1,TRBJ1-1,CASSPGQGFGQTEAFF,TGTGCCAGCAGCCCTGGACAGGGGTTCGGTCAAACTGAAGCTTTCTTT
.,TRBV4-1,TRBD1,TRBJ2-7,CASSQGQGAREQYF,TGCGCCAGCAGCCAAGGACAGGGGGCGAGGGAGCAGTACTTC
.,TRBV10-3,TRBD2,TRBJ2-3,CAISETSGGDTNTQYF,TGTGCCATCAGTGAGACTAGCGGGGGGGATACGAATACGCAGTATTTT
few,TRBV28,.,TRBJ2-2,CASRIGGEYGELFF,TGTGCCAGCCGCATAGGGGGGGAGTACGGGGAGCTGTTTTTT
.,TRBV15,.,TRBJ1-5,CATSRGNRILGQPQHF,TGTGCCACCAGCAGAGGGAACAGAATTCTAGGTCAGCCCCAGCATTTT
.,TRBV6-5,TRBD2,TRBJ2-5,CASSYPGLDGETQYF,TGTGCCAGCAGTTACCCCGGACTAGACGGGGAGACCCAGTACTTC
.,TRBV4-1,.,TRBJ1-3,CASSSTSSGNTIYF,TGCGCCAGCAGCTCGACTAGCTCTGGAAACACCATATATTTT
.,TRBV11-1,.,TRBJ1-1,CASSLLRRITGSRRRPNTEAFF,TGTGCCAGCAGCTTACTACGGCGGATTACTGGGAGCCGCAGGCGACCGAACACTGAAGCTTTCTTT
few,TRBV7-2,.,TRBJ2-5,CASSLEGDSTEGTQYF,TGTGCCAGCAGCTTAGAGGGAGACTCAACCGAGGGGACCCAGTACTTC
few,TRBV27,.,TRBJ2-7,CASSPHLASYEQYF,TGTGCCAGCAGTCCTCATTTGGCCTCCTACGAGCAGTACTTC
.,TRBV27,TRBD1,TRBJ1-5,CASSPSTGDRSQPQHF,TGTGCCAGCAGTCCGTCGACAGGGGATCGGTCTCAGCCCCAGCATTTT
.,TRBV7-6,.,TRBJ1-5,CASSLMGQPQHF,TGTGCCAGCAGCTTAATGGGCCAGCCCCAGCATTTT
.,TRBV15,.,TRBJ1-6,CATSTGVHYNSPLHF,TGTGCCACCAGCACAGGGGTTCACTATAATTCACCCCTCCACTTT
.,TRBV6-1,.,TRBJ2-1,CANQTGSNEQFF,TGTGCCAACCAGACAGGCTCCAATGAGCAGTTCTTC
.,TRBV7-2,TRBD2,TRBJ2-5,CASREGGGAQETQYF,TGTGCCAGCAGGGAGGGCGGGGGGGCTCAAGAGACCCAGTACTTC
many,TRBV7-2,.,TRBJ1-6,CASSFYYRVENSPLHF,TGTGCCAGCAGCTTCTATTACAGGGTGGAGAATTCACCCCTCCACTTT
.,TRBV7-6,.,TRBJ2-7,CAGSEAGGVQYF,TGTGCGGGAAGCGAGGCAGGCGGAGTGCAGTACTTC
.,TRBV4-1,.,TRBJ2-3,CASSQQDTYSTDTQYF,TGCGCCAGCAGCCAACAGGACACATACAGCACAGATACGCAGTATTTT
.,TRBV20-1,.,TRBJ1-5,CSARERQWGAYSNQPQHF,TGCAGTGCTAGAGAACGACAGTGGGGGGCCTATAGCAATCAGCCCCAGCATTTT
few,TRBV4-3,.,TRBJ1-1,CASSQDRGDTEAFF,TGCGCCAGCAGCCAAGATCGGGGAGACACTGAAGCTTTCTTT
.,TRBV6-5,.,TRBJ1-5,CASSYSHREDQPQHF,TGTGCCAGCAGTTACTCCCACAGGGAGGATCAGCCCCAGCATTTT
.,TRBV7-6,.,TRBJ2-7,CASSFATGTENYEQYF,TGTGCCAGCAGCTTCGCTACCGGGACGGAAAACTACGAGCAGTACTTC
.,TRBV27,TRBD1,TRBJ1-1,CASSLIGGGFAEAFF,TGTGCCAGCAGTTTAATAGGGGGCGGGTTTGCTGAAGCTTTCTTT
.,TRBV12-3/TRBV12-4,.,TRBJ1-3,CASSSRTGNTIYF,TGTGCCAGCAGTTCCCGAACTGGAAACACCATATATTTT
.,TRBV2,.,TRBJ2-2,CASSEGRRLNTGELFF,TGTGCCAGCAGTGAGGGCAGGCGACTGAACACCGGGGAGCTGTTTTTT
.,TRBV7-9,.,TRBJ2-1,CASSLQDSYNEQFF,TGTGCCAGCAGCTTGCAGGACTCCTACAATGAGCAGTTCTTC
.,TRBV11-3,TRBD1,TRBJ2-1,CASSSAQGVYNEQFF,TGTGCCAGCAGCTCAGCCCAGGGGGTCTACAATGAGCAGTTCTTC
.,TRBV7-2,TRBD2,TRBJ2-7,CASSGSGGAEQYF,TGTGCCAGCAGCGGCTCGGGGGGAGCGGAGCAGTACTTC
.,TRBV2,.,TRBJ2-7,CASSEKDQGDPYEQYF,TGTGCCAGCAGTGAGAAAGATCAGGGAGACCCCTACGAGCAGTACTTC
.,TRBV20-1,TRBD2,TRBJ2-7,CSARGTSGGANEQYF,TGCAGTGCTAGAGGAACTAGCGGGGGGGCCAATGAGCAGTACTTC
.,TRBV6-2/TRBV6-3,.,TRBJ1-2,CASSFPSNYGYTF,TGTGCCAGCAGCTTTCCCAGTAACTATGGCTACACCTTC
.,TRBV4-1,.,TRBJ2-3,CASRPIQGRGTDTQYF,TGCGCCAGCAGACCAATACAGGGACGGGGCACAGATACGCAGTATTTT
.,TRBV11-2,TRBD2,TRBJ2-2,CASSWPGERGNTGELFF,TGTGCCAGCAGCTGGCCGGGAGAGCGGGGGAACACCGGGGAGCTGTTTTTT
.,TRBV7-2,.,TRBJ2-1,CASTRPGTLNEQFF,TGTGCCAGCACCAGGCCCGGGACTCTCAATGAGCAGTTCTTC
.,TRBV7-9,.,TRBJ1-2,CASSGGSGASAYGYTF,TGTGCCAGCAGCGGAGGTTCAGGGGCCTCCGCCTATGGCTACACCTTC
.,TRBV6-5,.,TRBJ2-7,CASSFRTEQYF,TGTGCCAGCAGTTTTCGCACCGAGCAGTACTTC
.,TRBV20-1,TRBD2,TRBJ2-5,CSASPGLAGANQETQYF,TGCAGTGCAAGTCCGGGACTAGCGGGGGCGAACCAAGAGACCCAGTACTTC
many,TRBV7-6,.,TRBJ2-1,CASSLAAGPNPEQFF,TGTGCCAGCAGCTTAGCTGCGGGGCCCAACCCAGAGCAGTTCTTC
.,TRBV9,.,TRBJ2-3,CASSVVWGDTQYF,TGTGCCAGCAGCGTAGTGTGGGGAGATACGCAGTATTTT
.,TRBV5-5,.,TRBJ1-1,CASTSDSPPSMNTEAFF,TGTGCCAGCACCTCCGACAGCCCACCGAGCATGAACACTGAAGCTTTCTTT
many,TRBV4-1,.,TRBJ1-5,CASSQGTVYQPQHF,TGCGCCAGCAGCCAAGGGACAGTTTATCAGCCCCAGCATTTT
few,TRBV12-3/TRBV12-4,.,TRBJ2-7,CASSPTEIPYEQYF,TGTGCCAGCAGTCCCACCGAGATTCCCTACGAGCAGTACTTC
few,TRBV4-3,TRBD2,TRBJ2-7,CASSQEATRLEAGSYEQYF,TGCGCCAGCAGCCAAGAAGCAACCCGCCTCGAAGCGGGGTCCTACGAGCAGTACTTC
.,TRBV18,TRBD2,TRBJ2-7,CASSPKDTSGGYEQYF,TGTGCCAGCTCACCGAAGGACACTAGCGGGGGCTACGAGCAGTACTTC
.,TRBV10-3,TRBD2,TRBJ2-1,CAISGVSGGAHNEQFF,TGTGCCATCAGTGGGGTCAGCGGGGGGGCCCACAATGAGCAGTTCTTC
.,TRBV10-3,.,TRBJ2-3,CAISEEGSFTDTQYF,TGTGCCATCAGTGAGGAGGGGTCCTTCACAGATACGCAGTATTTT
many,TRBV7-6,.,TRBJ2-3,CASSHHPSSDADTQYF,TGTGCCAGCAGCCACCACCCTAGCTCCGATGCAGATACGCAGTATTTT
.,TRBV9,.,TRBJ2-3,CASSTLSGTDTQYF,TGTGCCAGCAGTACACTGTCTGGCACAGATACGCAGTATTTT
few,TRBV6-2/TRBV6-3,.,TRBJ1-2,CASSSATGHGYTF,TGTGCCAGCAGTTCCGCTACAGGGCATGGCTACACCTTC
few,TRBV7-6,.,TRBJ2-1,CASSLAPGVGNEQFF,TGTGCCAGCAGCTTAGCGCCCGGGGTGGGCAATGAGCAGTTCTTC